The source of this T cell receptor (beta chain) is a study of blood T cell repertoires in COVID-19 (TCRdb year 2020). For the wider study: Samples covering the acute and convalescent phases of COVID-19 were provided by collaborators in the United States, Italy and Spain. The material from the prospective study consisted of cDNA or gDNA derived from T cells, B-cell-depleted T cells, or PBMCs. Deeply sampled blood TCRbeta repertoires from subjects exposed to, actively infected with, or recovered from COVID-19 were included in the dataset. A freely available public database, intended as a resource for researchers studying the immune response to SARS-CoV-2, is where the repertoires were released. Samples came from the ongoing ImmuneRACE study (first 160 participants) plus 1,254 subjects from 6 global collaborators. A de-identified subject ID, COVID-19 status, age in years and sex were almost always included in the sample metadata. Where available, HLA class I and class II types were taken from metadata supplied by the sample provider and were not determined by assay-based typing. What the study reported, not specific to this receptor: How much clinical and demographic metadata was included differed by source and by participant, and the metadata was provided uncurated.

The V and J ends are trimmed by 5 bases and 8 bases, leaving 15 bases between them. Taken from the germline V gene, the CDR1 and CDR2 loops are SGHTA and FQGNSA. Counted from cysteine to phenylalanine, this CDR3 has 13 amino acids. Of all the DNA, just the CDR3 is kept, 39 bases in frame from base 1. Remarks on this clone: The specificity of this receptor is unknown. No base qualities exist here, and no much larger clone lies one base off it.

The immunoSEQ Assay, a bias-controlled multiplex PCR, was used to amplify TCRbeta CDR3 regions from genomic DNA. The paper's processing steps were these. Within the assay, amplification of reference gene primers was used to estimate how many nucleated cells each sample contained. To quantify the absolute abundance of each unique TCRbeta CDR3 rearrangement, sequence reads were collapsed and filtered. For each sample, productive Simpson clonality was calculated as the square root of Simpson's diversity index across productive rearrangements. Sourced from immuneACCESS, this table was stored by TCRdb with only in-frame sequences that have V and J called. A share of the clones is absent; for the studies checked, an unresolved V gene accounts for under half, and the remainder has no known explanation. Clone size and V and J calls were adopted from that table, with D and trimming inferred from the DNA. The sample table contains 20,000 to 25,000 clones; only one count was recorded for more than 80% of them. 4% to 5% of the sample goes to the ten largest clones.

Collaborating institutions collected whole blood in K2EDTA tubes following their own protocols. For TCRbeta analysis, collaborators shipped samples as frozen whole blood, isolated PBMCs, or DNA extracted from either of those sample types. The sequence derives from a human donor in a cohort sampled during active COVID-19. Here the chain combines TRBV7-2 and TRBJ1-2; perhaps TRBD1 is the D gene, with 6 bases matching. The sample comprised peripheral blood. The bases read TGTGCCAGCAGCATAAACAGGGTGGGGGGCTACACCTTC. This translates into CASSINRVGGYTF.